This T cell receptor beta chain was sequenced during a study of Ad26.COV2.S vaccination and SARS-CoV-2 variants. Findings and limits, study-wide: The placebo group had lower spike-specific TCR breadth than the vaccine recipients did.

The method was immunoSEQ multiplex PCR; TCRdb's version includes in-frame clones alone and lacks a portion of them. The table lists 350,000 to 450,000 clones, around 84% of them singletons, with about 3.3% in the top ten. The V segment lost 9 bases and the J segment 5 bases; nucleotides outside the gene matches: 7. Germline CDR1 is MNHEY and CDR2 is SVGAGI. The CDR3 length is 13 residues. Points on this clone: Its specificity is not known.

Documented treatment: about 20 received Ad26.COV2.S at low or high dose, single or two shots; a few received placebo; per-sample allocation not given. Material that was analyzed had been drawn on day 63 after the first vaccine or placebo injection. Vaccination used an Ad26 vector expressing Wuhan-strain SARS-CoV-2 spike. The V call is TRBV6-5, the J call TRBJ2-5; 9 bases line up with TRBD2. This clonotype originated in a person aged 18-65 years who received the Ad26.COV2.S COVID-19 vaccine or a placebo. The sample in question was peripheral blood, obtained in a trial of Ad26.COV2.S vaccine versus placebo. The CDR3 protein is CASISGGLETQYF. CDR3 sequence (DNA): TGTGCCAGTATCAGCGGGGGGTTGGAGACCCAGTACTTC.